Sequencing of this TCR beta chain was carried out in a study of breast tumors, draining lymph nodes, adjacent tissues. The CDR3 is 15 amino acids. CDR1 LGHDT and CDR2 YNNKEL come from the germline V gene (reference sequence). V lost 4 bases to trimming and J lost 8 bases, with 17 bases between them. TCRdb passed the multiplex PCR reads through MiXCR, listing each CDR3 protein once. This sample yields about 130,000 distinct CDR3 sequences, of which about a fifth are seen a single time; 2.5% to 3% belongs to the top ten. Breast cancer patients provided tissue from their axillary draining lymph nodes. Concerning this clonotype: What it recognizes is unknown.

Study-wide results and limits: Tumor and nontumor repertoires were significantly more similar in luminal-like than in basal-like breast cancer. Compared with lymph nodes, tumors were less diverse; compared with nontumor tissue, more. Findings are consistent with lymph node origin and intratumoral expansion of most tumor T cells.

Source material: axillary lymph node tissue. V gene TRBV3-1 combines with J gene TRBJ1-4; tentative D call: TRBD1 (6 bases). The sequence was obtained from a female donor with breast cancer. Some clones in this sample may be carry-over from other donors' samples. Written as DNA, the CDR3 is TGTGCCAGCAGCCTAAAGACAGGCCCGGGCGAAAAACTGTTTTTT. Translating gives CASSLKTGPGEKLFF.